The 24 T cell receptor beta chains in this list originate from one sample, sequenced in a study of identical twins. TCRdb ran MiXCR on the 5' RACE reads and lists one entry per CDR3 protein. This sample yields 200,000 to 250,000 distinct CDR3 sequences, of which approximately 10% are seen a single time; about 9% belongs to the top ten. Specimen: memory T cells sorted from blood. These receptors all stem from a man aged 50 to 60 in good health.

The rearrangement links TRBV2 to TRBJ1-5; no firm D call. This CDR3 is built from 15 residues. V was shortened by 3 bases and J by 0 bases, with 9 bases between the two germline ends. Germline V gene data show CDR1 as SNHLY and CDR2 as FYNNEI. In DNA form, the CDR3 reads TGTGCCAGCAGTGACTCGGCCTTTAGCAATCAGCCCCAGCATTTT. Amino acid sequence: CASSDSAFSNQPQHF.

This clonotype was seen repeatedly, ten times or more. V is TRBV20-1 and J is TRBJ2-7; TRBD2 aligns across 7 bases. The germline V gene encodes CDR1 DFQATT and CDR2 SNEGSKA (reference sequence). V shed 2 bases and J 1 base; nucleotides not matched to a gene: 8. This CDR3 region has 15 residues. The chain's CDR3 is CSARRLAPLSYEQYF. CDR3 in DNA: TGCAGTGCTAGAAGACTAGCTCCCCTTTCCTACGAGCAGTACTTC.

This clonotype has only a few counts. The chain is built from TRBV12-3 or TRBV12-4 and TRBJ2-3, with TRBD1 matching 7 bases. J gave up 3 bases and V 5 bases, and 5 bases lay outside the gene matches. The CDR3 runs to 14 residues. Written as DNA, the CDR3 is TGTGCCAGCAGTGCTACGACAGGGACAGATACGCAGTATTTT. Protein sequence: CASSATTGTDTQYF.

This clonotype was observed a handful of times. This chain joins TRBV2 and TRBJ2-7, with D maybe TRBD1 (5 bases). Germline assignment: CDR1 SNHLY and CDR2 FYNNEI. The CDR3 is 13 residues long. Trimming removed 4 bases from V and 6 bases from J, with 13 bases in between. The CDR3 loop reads CASSGGRVAEQYF. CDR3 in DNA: TGTGCCAGCAGTGGAGGCAGGGTGGCCGAGCAGTACTTC.

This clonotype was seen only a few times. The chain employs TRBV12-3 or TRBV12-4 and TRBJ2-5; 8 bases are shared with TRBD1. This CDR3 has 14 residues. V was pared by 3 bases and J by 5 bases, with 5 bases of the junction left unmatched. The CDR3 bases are TGTGCCAGCAGTTTCACAGGGGGGAGGGAGACCCAGTACTTC. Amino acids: CASSFTGGRETQYF.

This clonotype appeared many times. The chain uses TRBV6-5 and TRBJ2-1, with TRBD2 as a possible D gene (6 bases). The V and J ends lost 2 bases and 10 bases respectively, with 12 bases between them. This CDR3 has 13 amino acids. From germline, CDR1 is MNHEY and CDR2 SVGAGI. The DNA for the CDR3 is TGTGCCAGCAGTTACACCCGGGCGGGAGAGCAGTTCTTC. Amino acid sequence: CASSYTRAGEQFF.

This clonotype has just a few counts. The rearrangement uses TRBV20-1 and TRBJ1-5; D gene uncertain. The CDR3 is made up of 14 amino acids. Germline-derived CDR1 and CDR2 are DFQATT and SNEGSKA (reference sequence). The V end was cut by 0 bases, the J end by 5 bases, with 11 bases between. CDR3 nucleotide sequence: TGCAGTGCTAGAGATGAGTTGGATTATCAGCCCCAGCATTTT. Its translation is CSARDELDYQPQHF.

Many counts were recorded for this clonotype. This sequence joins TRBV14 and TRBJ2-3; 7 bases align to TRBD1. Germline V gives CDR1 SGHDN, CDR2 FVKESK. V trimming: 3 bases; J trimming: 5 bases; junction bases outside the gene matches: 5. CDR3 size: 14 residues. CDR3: CASSQDRQLDTQYF. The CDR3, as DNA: TGTGCCAGCAGCCAGGACAGGCAGCTAGATACGCAGTATTTT.

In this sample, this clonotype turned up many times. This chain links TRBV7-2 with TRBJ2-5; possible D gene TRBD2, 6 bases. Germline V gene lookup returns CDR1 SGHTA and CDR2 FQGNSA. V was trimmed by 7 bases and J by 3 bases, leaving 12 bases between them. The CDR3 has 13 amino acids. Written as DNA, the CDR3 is TGTGCCAGCACCCCCCGGGGGAAAGAGACCCAGTACTTC. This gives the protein CASTPRGKETQYF.

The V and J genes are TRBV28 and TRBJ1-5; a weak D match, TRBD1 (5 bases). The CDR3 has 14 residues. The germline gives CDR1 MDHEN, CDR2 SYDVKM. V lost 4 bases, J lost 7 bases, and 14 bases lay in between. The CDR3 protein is CASSSGRTRQPQHF. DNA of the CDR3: TGTGCCAGCAGTTCGGGCAGGACAAGGCAGCCCCAGCATTTT.

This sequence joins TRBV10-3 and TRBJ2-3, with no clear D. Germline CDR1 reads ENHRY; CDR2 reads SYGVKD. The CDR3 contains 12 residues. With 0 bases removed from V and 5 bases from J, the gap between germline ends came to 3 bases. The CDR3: CAISESKDTQYF. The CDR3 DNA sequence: TGTGCCATCAGTGAGTCTAAAGATACGCAGTATTTT.

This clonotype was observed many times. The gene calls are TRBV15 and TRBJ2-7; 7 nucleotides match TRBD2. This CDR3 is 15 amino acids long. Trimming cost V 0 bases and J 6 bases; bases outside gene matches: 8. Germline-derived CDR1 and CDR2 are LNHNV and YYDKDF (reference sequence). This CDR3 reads CATSRDPGLGFEQYF. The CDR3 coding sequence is TGTGCCACCAGCAGAGACCCCGGACTAGGGTTCGAGCAGTACTTC.

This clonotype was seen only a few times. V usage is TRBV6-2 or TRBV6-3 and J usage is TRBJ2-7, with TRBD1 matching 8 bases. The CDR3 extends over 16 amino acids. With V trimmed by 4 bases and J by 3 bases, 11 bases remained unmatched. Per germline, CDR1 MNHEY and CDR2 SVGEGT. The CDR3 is CASSWRSDRENYEQYF. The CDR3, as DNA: TGTGCCAGCAGTTGGAGATCGGACAGGGAGAACTACGAGCAGTACTTC.

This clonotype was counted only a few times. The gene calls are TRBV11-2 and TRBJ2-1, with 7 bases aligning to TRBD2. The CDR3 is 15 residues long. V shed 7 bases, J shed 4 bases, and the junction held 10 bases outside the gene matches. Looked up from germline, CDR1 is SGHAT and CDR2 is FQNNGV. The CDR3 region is CASTQGEGLYNEQFF. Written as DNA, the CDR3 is TGTGCCAGCACCCAAGGGGAGGGCTTATACAATGAGCAGTTCTTC.

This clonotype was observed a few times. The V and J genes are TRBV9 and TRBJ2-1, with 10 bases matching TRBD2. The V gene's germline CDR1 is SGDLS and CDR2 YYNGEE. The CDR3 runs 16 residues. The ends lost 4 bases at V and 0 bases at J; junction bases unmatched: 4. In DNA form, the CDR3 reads TGTGCCAGCAGCCCCAGCGGGAGGGACTCCTACAATGAGCAGTTCTTC. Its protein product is CASSPSGRDSYNEQFF.

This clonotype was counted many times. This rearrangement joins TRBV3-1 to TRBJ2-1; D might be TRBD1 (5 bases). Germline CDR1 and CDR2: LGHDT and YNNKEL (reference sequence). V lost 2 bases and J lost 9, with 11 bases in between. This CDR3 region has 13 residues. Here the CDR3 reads CASSQYGRGEQFF. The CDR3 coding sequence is TGTGCCAGCAGCCAATACGGTAGGGGTGAGCAGTTCTTC.

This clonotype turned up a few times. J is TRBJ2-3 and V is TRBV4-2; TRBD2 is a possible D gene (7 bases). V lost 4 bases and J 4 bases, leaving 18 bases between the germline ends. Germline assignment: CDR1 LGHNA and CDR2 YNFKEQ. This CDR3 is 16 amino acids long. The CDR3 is CASSPLKGGEADTQYF. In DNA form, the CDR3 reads TGTGCCAGCAGCCCGCTTAAGGGGGGGGAAGCAGATACGCAGTATTTT.

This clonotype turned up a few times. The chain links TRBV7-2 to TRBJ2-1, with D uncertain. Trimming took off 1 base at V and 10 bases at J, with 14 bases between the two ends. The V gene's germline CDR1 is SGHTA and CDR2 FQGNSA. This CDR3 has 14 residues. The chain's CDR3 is CASSLGGRPFEQFF. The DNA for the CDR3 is TGTGCCAGCAGCTTAGGAGGCCGTCCGTTCGAGCAGTTCTTC.

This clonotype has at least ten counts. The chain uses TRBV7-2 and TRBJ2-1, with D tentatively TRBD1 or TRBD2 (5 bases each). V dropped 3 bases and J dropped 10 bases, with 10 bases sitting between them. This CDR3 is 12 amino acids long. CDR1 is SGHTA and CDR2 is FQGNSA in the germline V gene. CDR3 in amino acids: CASSLGRREQFF. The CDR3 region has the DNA TGTGCCAGCAGCTTGGGACGGCGAGAGCAGTTCTTC. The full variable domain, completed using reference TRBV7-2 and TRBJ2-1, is GAGVSQSPSNKVTEKGKDVELRCDPISGHTALYWYRQSLGQGLEFLIYFQGNSAPDKSGLPSDRFSAERTGGSVSTLTIQRTQQEDSAVYLCASSLGRREQFFGPGTRLTVL.

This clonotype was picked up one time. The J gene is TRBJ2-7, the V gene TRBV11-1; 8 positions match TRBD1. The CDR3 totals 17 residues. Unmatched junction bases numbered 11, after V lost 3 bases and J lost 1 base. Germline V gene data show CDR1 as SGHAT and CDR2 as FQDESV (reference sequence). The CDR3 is CASSFISVRGLSYEQYF. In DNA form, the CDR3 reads TGTGCCAGCAGCTTTATATCGGTCAGGGGGCTTTCCTACGAGCAGTACTTC.

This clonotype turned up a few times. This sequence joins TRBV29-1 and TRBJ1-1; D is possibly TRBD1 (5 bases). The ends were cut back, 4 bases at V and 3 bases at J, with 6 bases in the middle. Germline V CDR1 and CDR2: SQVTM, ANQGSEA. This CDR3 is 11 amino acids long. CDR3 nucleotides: TGCAGCGTTGGGGACGACACTGAAGCTTTCTTT. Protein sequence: CSVGDDTEAFF.

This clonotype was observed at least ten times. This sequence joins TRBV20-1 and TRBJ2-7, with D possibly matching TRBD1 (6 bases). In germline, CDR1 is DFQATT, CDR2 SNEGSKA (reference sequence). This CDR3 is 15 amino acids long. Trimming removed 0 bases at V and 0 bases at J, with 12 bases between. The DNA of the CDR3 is TGCAGTGCTAGAGAATGGGGGACATCCTCCTACGAGCAGTACTTC. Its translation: CSAREWGTSSYEQYF.

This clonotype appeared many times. The CDR3 region has the DNA TGCGCCAGCAGCTTGGCCCCACAGGGCGGGTCTGAAAAACTGTTTTTT. It is translated as CASSLAPQGGSEKLFF. The chain carries TRBV5-1 and TRBJ1-4, with D perhaps TRBD1 (6 bases). The CDR3 contains 16 residues. Germline assignment: CDR1 SGHRS and CDR2 YFSETQ. V was clipped by 0 bases and J by 7 bases, with 16 bases between them.

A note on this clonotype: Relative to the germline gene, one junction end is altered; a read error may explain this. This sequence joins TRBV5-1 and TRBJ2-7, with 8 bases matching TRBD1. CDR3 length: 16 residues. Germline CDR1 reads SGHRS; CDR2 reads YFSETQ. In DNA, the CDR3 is TGCGTCAGCAGCTTGGCCGGCCAACAGGGGGGATACAAGCAGTACTTC. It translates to CVSSLAGQQGGYKQYF. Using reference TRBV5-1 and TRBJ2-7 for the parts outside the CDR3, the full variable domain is KAGVTQTPRYLIKTRGQQVTLSCSPISGHRSVSWYQQTPGQGLQFLFEYFSETQRNKGNFPGRFSGRQFSNSRSEMNVSTLELGDSALYLCVSSLAGQQGGYKQYFGPGTRLTVT.